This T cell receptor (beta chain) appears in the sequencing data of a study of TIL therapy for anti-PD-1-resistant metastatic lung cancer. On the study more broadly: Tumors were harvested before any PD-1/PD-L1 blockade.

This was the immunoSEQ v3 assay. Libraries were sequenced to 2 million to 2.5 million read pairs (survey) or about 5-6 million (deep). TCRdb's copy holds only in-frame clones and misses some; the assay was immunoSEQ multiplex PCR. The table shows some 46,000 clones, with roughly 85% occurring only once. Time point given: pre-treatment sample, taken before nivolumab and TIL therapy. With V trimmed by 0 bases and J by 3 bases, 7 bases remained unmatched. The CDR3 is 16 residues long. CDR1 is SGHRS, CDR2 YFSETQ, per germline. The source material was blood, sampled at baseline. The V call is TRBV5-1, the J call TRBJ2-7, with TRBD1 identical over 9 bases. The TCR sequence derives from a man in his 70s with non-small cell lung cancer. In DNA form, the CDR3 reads TGCGCCAGCAGCTTGGTGTCTGGGACAGGGATCTACGAGCAGTACTTC. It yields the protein CASSLVSGTGIYEQYF. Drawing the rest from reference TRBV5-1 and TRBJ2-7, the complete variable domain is KAGVTQTPRYLIKTRGQQVTLSCSPISGHRSVSWYQQTPGQGLQFLFEYFSETQRNKGNFPGRFSGRQFSNSRSEMNVSTLELGDSALYLCASSLVSGTGIYEQYFGPGTRLTVT.